One TCR beta chain is described in this entry. Its antigen is not yet known. Base qualities were left out, and no much larger clone turns up one base away. This record comes from a study of shared clonotypes between healthy human individuals (TCRdb year 2020). Turning to the overall study: The cohort comprised two women and a few men aged 18 to 49 years. For each donor, CD4 naive and CD4 memory were each run on three plates, CD8 naive on two plates, and CD8 memory on one plate. To estimate repertoire size and how much clonotypes are shared between individuals, the study performed deep sequencing of blood TCR repertoires from about five healthy adults. Libraries were prepared and TCR repertoires were sequenced by different laboratories using diverse techniques, in order to increase sequencing depth and limit assay-specific biases. Per donor, leukapheresis produced somewhere between about 0.85 and 10 billion PBMCs.

The research as a whole found: About 5% of naive CD4, 3.5% of naive CD8, roughly 2.4% of memory CD4, and 0.4% of memory CD8 clonotypes were shared across several donors. Because the study included a small number of donors, the genetic and exposure-history diversity represented was limited. Only blood was sampled, and tissue TCR repertoires likely differ from those in blood. Pairwise subsampling led to the expectation that sequencing depth would affect the degree of clonotype sharing among donors. Compared with non-shared clonotypes, the clonotypes found in all four sorted-subset donors had higher generation probabilities. Even with the large sequencing depth, rarefaction of the sorted-subset datasets indicated that sequencing was incomplete. Naive subsets generally had larger estimated clonotype richness than memory subsets did.

Healthy HIV-negative adults with no recently reported acute infections or vaccinations were included as donors. Every donor was a Caucasian adult living in Nashville, Tennessee, USA. Magnetic negative selection was used to enrich CD4+ T cells, after which naive cells were positively selected on CD45RA and the negative fraction became the memory subset. After blood collection by leukapheresis, PBMCs were isolated using Ficoll-Histopaque density gradient centrifugation and then cryopreserved in the vapor phase of liquid nitrogen. Analytical flow cytometry was used to check the purity and quantity of every magnetically sorted T cell population. Genomic DNA was isolated from every sorted fraction and measured by UV absorbance on a Nanodrop 2000c. In the germline V gene, CDR1 corresponds to SGHTS and CDR2 to YDEGEE. Relative to germline, V is 4 bases shorter and J is 0 bases shorter, with 7 bases between their ends. The CDR3 measures 13 amino acids from cysteine to phenylalanine. The DNA shown is the 39-base CDR3, in frame from base 1.

Using the deep immunoSEQ assay, multiplex PCR amplified TCR CDR3 regions from genomic DNA. For each cell subset, the extracted genomic DNA was distributed evenly across all wells of several immunoSEQ 96-well plates, and each plate served as one replicate. For sorted subsets, each replicate PCR was loaded with about 200 ng genomic DNA, equivalent to approximately 27,000 T cell genomes. Purified libraries were measured with a Qubit 3.0 fluorometer, size-checked on a Bioanalyzer 2100, and measured again with the KAPA Library Quantification kit. A separate single-read 150-cycle Illumina NextSeq 550 flow cell was used to sequence each immunoSEQ 96-well plate. The paper's data handling went like this. The immunoSEQ output contained only junctional sequences without quality scores, so filtering could not match that applied to full-length reads. To assign V/J genes and CDR3, sequences were annotated against IMGT germline references using PyIR, a Python wrapper for IgBLAST v1.9. Reads were removed for weak V/J assignments (E-value above 1e-6), missing CDR3, stop codons, out-of-frame junctions, or ambiguous translated residues. V3J clonotypes were defined as sequences sharing the same inferred V gene, J gene, and CDR3 amino acid sequence. To compute the percentage overlap between repertoires, the number of shared unique clonotypes was divided by the size of the smaller repertoire. Repertoire richness was assessed with RTK rarefaction, the Chao1 estimator, and Recon v2.1 estimates of unobserved clonotypes. OLGA was used to compute generation probabilities for all TCRbeta clonotypes that the gDNA method yielded from a few donors. What TCRdb holds here is the immuneACCESS table cut down to in-frame rearrangements. Part of the clones is not present; checked against another copy, under half of the missing clones reflect an unresolved V gene, and the others are unexplained. V, J and clone size reflect that table, while D and trimming were determined from the DNA. Across this sample there are over a million clones, with around 98% seen only once. The top ten clonotypes cover about 0.45% of the sample.

This TCR came from a man under 40 in good health. Sample: naive CD4+ T cells sorted from blood. The cell subset or site label of this sample denotes: CD45RA+ positively selected. The chain joins TRBV5-8 to TRBJ1-1; the D segment could be TRBD1, given 6 matching bases. The CDR3: CASSRGLNTEAFF. The sequence in DNA is TGTGCCAGCAGCCGGGGGCTGAACACTGAAGCTTTCTTT.